The 13 T cell receptor beta chains listed next were all sequenced from one sample in a study of OX40 agonist ivuxolimab in advanced cancers. Assay used: immunoSEQ multiplex PCR; TCRdb lists only in-frame clones, some missing. The sample contains more than 80,000 clones, 91% of which appear only once. Here the sequenced sample was CD4+ or CD8+ T cells sorted from blood, taken in a trial of the OX40 agonist ivuxolimab. These TCRs come from an adult with an advanced solid tumor such as melanoma, head and neck, liver or kidney cancer.

This chain links TRBV5-6 with TRBJ2-7; D perhaps matches TRBD2 (5 bases). The germline gives CDR1 SGHDT, CDR2 YYEEEE. Trimming shortened V by 0 bases and J by 7 bases, and 11 bases separated the two germline ends. The CDR3 contains 13 residues. CDR3 in DNA: TGTGCCAGCAGCTTGGCCTTAGCGAAGGAGCAGTACTTC. It yields the protein CASSLALAKEQYF.

The chain employs TRBV28 and TRBJ1-1; tentative D call: TRBD1 (5 bases). Germline CDR1 and CDR2: MDHEN and SYDVKM. CDR3 length: 12 amino acids. V lost 5 bases, J lost 8 bases, and 12 bases lay in between. The CDR3 sequence is CASSLPWGEAFF. The CDR3, as DNA: TGTGCCAGCAGTCTCCCGTGGGGGGAAGCTTTCTTT.

V and J are TRBV19 and TRBJ2-3; 13 bases match TRBD2. With V trimmed by 10 bases and J by 0 bases, 7 bases remained unmatched. Germline V lookup: CDR1 LNHDA, CDR2 SQIVND (reference sequence). The CDR3 runs to 16 residues. CDR3 residues: CATKTSGRRSTDTQYF. In DNA form, the CDR3 reads TGTGCCACCAAGACTAGCGGGAGGCGTAGCACAGATACGCAGTATTTT.

The rearrangement uses TRBV7-3 and TRBJ2-6, with 11 bases matching TRBD2. This CDR3 has 18 residues. Germline loops: CDR1 SGHTA, CDR2 FQGTGA. After removal of 2 bases from V and 0 bases from J, the junction contained 3 bases not matched to a gene. The CDR3 DNA reads TGTGCCAGCAGCTTAGGACTAGCGGGCCACTCTGGGGCCAACGTCCTGACTTTC. Amino acid sequence: CASSLGLAGHSGANVLTF.

The genes are TRBV19 and TRBJ1-5, with TRBD1 matching 9 bases. Unmatched junction bases numbered 9, after V lost 9 bases and J lost 0 bases. Germline V gives CDR1 LNHDA, CDR2 SQIVND (reference sequence). The CDR3 has 16 amino acids. CDR3 in DNA: TGTGCCAGCTCGGGACAGGGATCCTATAGCAATCAGCCCCAGCATTTT. Translating it yields CASSGQGSYSNQPQHF.

The chain has TRBV5-1 and TRBJ1-1; D unresolved. V was pared by 5 bases and J by 0 bases, with 5 bases between. CDR1 SGHRS and CDR2 YFSETQ come from the germline V gene. CDR3 length: 12 residues. CDR3 region: CASRLMNTEAFF. As DNA, the CDR3 is TGCGCCAGCAGGCTCATGAACACTGAAGCTTTCTTT.

The chain employs TRBV4-1 and TRBJ2-5; 10 positions agree with TRBD2. The V gene end was trimmed by 1 base and the J gene end by 3 bases; junction bases not matched to a gene: 8. This CDR3 region has 17 residues. Per germline, CDR1 MGHRA and CDR2 YSYEKL. DNA for the CDR3: TGCGCCAGCAGCCAAGTCATAGCGGGAGGCCCGAAAGAGACCCAGTACTTC. Its translation is CASSQVIAGGPKETQYF.

This clone was seen only a few times. The CDR3 coding sequence is TGTGCCAGCAGTTTTGATAGCAATCAGCCCCAGCATTTT. Its translation: CASSFDSNQPQHF. V usage is TRBV27 and J usage is TRBJ1-5; D uncertain. CDR1 is MNHEY and CDR2 is SMNVEV in the germline V gene (reference sequence). The CDR3 runs to 13 residues. V lost 3 bases and J lost 0, with 3 bases in between.

The chain is built from TRBV27 and TRBJ2-1; D remains ambiguous. Trimming removed 0 bases at V and 9 bases at J, with 15 bases between. Germline loops: CDR1 MNHEY, CDR2 SMNVEV (reference sequence). This CDR3 comprises 15 residues. CDR3: CASSLSRTAVGEQFF. The CDR3 bases are TGTGCCAGCAGTTTATCTAGGACGGCCGTGGGTGAGCAGTTCTTC.

This rearrangement joins TRBV7-9 to TRBJ2-7; perhaps TRBD1 as D (6 bases). The CDR3 totals 16 residues. The V gene lost 5 bases and the J gene lost 2 bases, with 19 bases spanning the gap. Germline lookup yields CDR1 SEHNR and CDR2 FQNEAQ (reference sequence). The CDR3 nucleotides are TGTGCCAGCAGCCCGTCTCAGGTCAGGGGCCCCTACGAGCAGTACTTC. It encodes CASSPSQVRGPYEQYF.

The rearrangement links TRBV7-3 to TRBJ1-2, with D possibly TRBD1 on 6 matching bases. Germline values: CDR1 SGHTA, CDR2 FQGTGA. Trimming stripped 1 base from V and 8 bases from J, with 17 bases between. The CDR3 totals 15 residues. CDR3 coding DNA: TGTGCCAGCAGCTTAAGGAGTGCAGGGGAGGACGGCTACACCTTC. Its translation is CASSLRSAGEDGYTF.

The J gene is TRBJ2-2, the V gene TRBV14; unclear D gene. CDR1 and CDR2 from the germline V gene are SGHDN and FVKESK. The V and J ends lost 1 base and 7 bases respectively, with 10 bases between them. This CDR3 has 14 amino acids. The CDR3 nucleotides are TGTGCCAGCAGCCAAGTGAGAACCAGCGGGGAGCTGTTTTTT. It specifies CASSQVRTSGELFF.

The chain recombines TRBV6-6 with TRBJ2-7, with a weak D call TRBD1 (6 bases). This CDR3 comprises 14 residues. From germline, CDR1 is MNHNY and CDR2 SVGAGI (reference sequence). Trimming left V 6 bases short and J 0 bases short, with 12 bases between. DNA for the CDR3: TGTGCCAGCAGACCCCGGGACACCTCCTACGAGCAGTACTTC. Amino acid sequence: CASRPRDTSYEQYF.